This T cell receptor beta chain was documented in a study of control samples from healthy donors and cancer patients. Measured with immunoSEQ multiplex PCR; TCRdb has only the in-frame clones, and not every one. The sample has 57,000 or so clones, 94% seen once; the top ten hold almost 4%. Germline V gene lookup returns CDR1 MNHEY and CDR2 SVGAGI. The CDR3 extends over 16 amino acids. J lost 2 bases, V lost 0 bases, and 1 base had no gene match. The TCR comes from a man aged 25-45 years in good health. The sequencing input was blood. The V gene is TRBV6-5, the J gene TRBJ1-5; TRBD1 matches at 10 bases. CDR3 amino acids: CASSYSGTGGNQPQHF. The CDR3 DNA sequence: TGTGCCAGCAGTTACTCCGGGACAGGGGGCAATCAGCCCCAGCATTTT.